One and the same sample provided the 28 T cell receptor beta chains below, sequenced in a study of vaccination effects on CD4 cells after COVID-19. Assay: immunoSEQ multiplex PCR; the TCRdb copy retains only in-frame clones and omits some. The sample carries roughly 27,000 clones, under 75% recorded once. In the ViraFEST assay, antigen-specific CD4+ clonotypes were identified by expansion after peptide-pool stimulation. Cells that had been cultured for 10 days were the source of isolated CD4+ T cells. Having tested negative for nucleocapsid antibodies, the vaccine recipients showed no prior SARS-CoV-2 infection. These receptors lack a known antigen. The sequenced sample was CD4+ T cells from PBMCs cultured with SARS-CoV-2 spike peptides, obtained before COVID-19 vaccination. Receptor source: a human donor who received a COVID-19 vaccine.

V gene TRBV7-9 combines with J gene TRBJ1-2; no firm D call. The CDR3 spans 14 residues. Germline V gene sequence: CDR1 SEHNR, CDR2 FQNEAQ (reference sequence). Trimming stripped 5 bases from V and 4 bases from J, with 14 bases between. CDR3: CASSGRELSYGYTF. In DNA form, the CDR3 reads TGTGCCAGCAGCGGTCGAGAACTTAGCTATGGCTACACCTTC.

The chain combines TRBV5-1 with TRBJ1-2, with unresolved D. The germline V and J ends were trimmed by 0 bases and 2 bases, with 11 bases remaining between them. This CDR3 spans 15 amino acids. Per the germline V gene, CDR1 is SGHRS and CDR2 is YFSETQ. The CDR3 DNA is TGCGCCAGCAGCTTGGAACCGGCGAGAAACTATGGCTACACCTTC. Its translation: CASSLEPARNYGYTF.

CDR3 sequence (DNA): TGCGCCAGCAGCACCGGGACAGGGATTACTAACTATGGCTACACCTTC. Translation: CASSTGTGITNYGYTF. The V call is TRBV4-1, the J call TRBJ1-2; TRBD1 agrees at 9 bases. V lost 5 bases to trimming and J lost 0 bases; unmatched junction nucleotides: 7. The CDR3 consists of 16 residues. Germline V CDR1 and CDR2: MGHRA, YSYEKL.

This clone was detected once. V and J are TRBV29-1 and TRBJ2-1; 10 nucleotides align to TRBD1. This CDR3 has 16 amino acids. The junction had 17 bases not matched to a gene; V was cut back by 8 bases and J by 7 bases. The V gene's germline CDR1 is SQVTM and CDR2 ANQGSEA. The chain's CDR3 is CSSWVWDRGSTNEQFF. Here the CDR3 DNA reads TGCAGCTCCTGGGTATGGGACAGGGGTTCGACGAATGAGCAGTTCTTC.

This rearrangement joins TRBV10-3 to TRBJ2-2; 12 positions agree with TRBD1. Germline-derived CDR1 and CDR2 are ENHRY and SYGVKD. CDR3 length: 16 amino acids. V gave up 6 bases and J gave up 7 bases; unmatched junction bases: 9. Here the CDR3 DNA reads TGTGCCATCAGCAGGGACAGGGGGCTAGGTGGCGGGGAGCTGTTTTTT. As protein: CAISRDRGLGGGELFF.

V is TRBV19 and J is TRBJ1-1; D ambiguous. The CDR3 consists of 16 residues. Deletions cut 5 bases from V and 0 bases from J, with 16 bases between. The V gene's germline CDR1 is LNHDA and CDR2 SQIVND (reference sequence). CDR3 coding DNA: TGTGCCAGTAGTCCCACGGTCCGTTTAATGAACACTGAAGCTTTCTTT. Its protein is CASSPTVRLMNTEAFF. Using reference TRBV19 and TRBJ1-1 for the parts outside the CDR3, the full variable domain is DGGITQSPKYLFRKEGQNVTLSCEQNLNHDAMYWYRQDPGQGLRLIYYSQIVNDFQKGDIAEGYSVSREKKESFPLTVTSAQKNPTAFYLCASSPTVRLMNTEAFFGQGTRLTVV.

The CDR3 region is CASRPTGSYEQYF. The DNA of the CDR3 is TGTGCCAGCAGGCCCACAGGCTCCTACGAGCAGTACTTC. The chain has TRBV25-1 and TRBJ2-7; tentatively, D is TRBD1 (5 bases). Trimming pared 6 bases from V and 0 bases from J, leaving 9 bases between. The CDR3 contains 13 residues. Germline V gives CDR1 MGHDK, CDR2 SYGVNS.

This chain links TRBV3-1 (or the pseudogene TRBV3-2) with TRBJ1-2, with 8 bases that match TRBD1. Germline V CDR1 and CDR2: LGHDT, YNNKEL (reference sequence). CDR3 length: 14 amino acids. Unmatched junction bases numbered 5, after V lost 4 bases and J lost 4 bases. CDR3 nucleotides: TGTGCCAGCAGCCTGCAACAGGGGGTCTATGGCTACACCTTC. Protein sequence: CASSLQQGVYGYTF.

The CDR3 region has the DNA TGTGCCAGCAGTCGGGGGGGGACAACTAATGAAAAACTGTTTTTT. It is translated as CASSRGGTTNEKLFF. This chain connects TRBV7-9 to TRBJ1-4; maybe TRBD1 (5 bases). The V gene lost 6 bases and the J gene lost 0 bases, with 11 bases spanning the gap. This CDR3 is 15 amino acids long. Germline V gene lookup returns CDR1 SEHNR and CDR2 FQNEAQ (reference sequence).

This clone was detected once. This chain connects TRBV30 to TRBJ1-1; the D gene is possibly TRBD1 (5 bases). The CDR3 is made up of 13 amino acids. V lost 3 bases and J lost 10, with 18 bases in between. Germline V CDR1 and CDR2: GTSNPN, SVGIG (reference sequence). CDR3 sequence: CAWRSPGRGGAFF. The DNA for the CDR3 is TGTGCCTGGAGGTCCCCTGGACGTGGGGGAGCTTTCTTT.

Only a few counts were recorded for this clone. This chain connects TRBV5-5 to TRBJ1-5, with TRBD1 as a possible D gene (5 bases). The germline CDR1 and CDR2 sequences are SGHKS and YYEKEE (reference sequence). The ends were cut back, 3 bases at V and 5 bases at J, with 9 bases in the middle. This CDR3 contains 13 residues. Here the CDR3 reads CASSWDADQPQHF. In DNA, the CDR3 is TGTGCCAGCAGCTGGGACGCGGATCAGCCCCAGCATTTT.

This clone was counted only a few times. CDR3 in amino acids: CASSFWGGNQPQHF. The DNA of the CDR3 is TGTGCCAGCAGCTTTTGGGGCGGCAATCAGCCCCAGCATTTT. The chain uses TRBV7-2 and TRBJ1-5; D is perhaps TRBD1 (5 bases). CDR3 length equals 14 residues. Looked up from germline, CDR1 is SGHTA and CDR2 is FQGNSA. Trimming took 3 bases from V and 2 from J, leaving 8 bases between them.

This chain joins TRBV6-1 and TRBJ1-6; D may be TRBD1 (6 bases). Deletions cut 2 bases from V and 10 bases from J, with 12 bases between. Germline V CDR1 and CDR2: MNHNS, SASEGT. The CDR3 is 14 residues long. CDR3 sequence reads: CASSEWQGYSPLHF. In nucleotides, the CDR3 is TGTGCCAGCAGTGAATGGCAGGGGTACTCACCCCTCCACTTT.

The chain employs TRBV19 and TRBJ2-7; D is uncertain. The CDR3 loop spans 14 amino acids. Germline V gene lookup returns CDR1 LNHDA and CDR2 SQIVND (reference sequence). Trimming took off 0 bases at V and 2 bases at J, with 8 bases between the two ends. DNA of the CDR3: TGTGCCAGTAGTATAGATCGCCAGGCCTACGAGCAGTACTTC. It encodes CASSIDRQAYEQYF.

This clone was seen a handful of times. The V call is TRBV6-5, the J call TRBJ1-5; a weak D match, TRBD1 (5 bases). The CDR3 covers 15 residues. Trimming took 4 bases from V and 3 from J, leaving 13 bases between them. CDR1 and CDR2 from the germline V gene are MNHEY and SVGAGI. The CDR3 region is CASSLYGQLNQPQHF. In DNA, the CDR3 is TGTGCCAGCAGTTTATACGGACAACTCAATCAGCCCCAGCATTTT.

The CDR3 protein is CASSLAVVGGEKLFF. The CDR3 DNA reads TGCGCCAGCAGCTTGGCAGTCGTCGGGGGTGAAAAACTGTTTTTT. V gene TRBV5-1 combines with J gene TRBJ1-4; D possibly corresponds to TRBD1 (5 bases). The CDR3 consists of 15 residues. V lost 0 bases, J lost 7 bases, and 13 bases lay in between. Germline V gene sequence: CDR1 SGHRS, CDR2 YFSETQ.

This clone appeared once. The same CDR3 is also encoded by other DNA sequences in this sample. V is TRBV12-3 or TRBV12-4 and J is TRBJ1-1, with TRBD1 identical over 9 bases. J gave up 11 bases and V 4 bases, and 2 bases lay outside the gene matches. The CDR3 sequence is 11 residues long. Here the CDR3 DNA reads TGTGCCAGCAGTTCCGGACAGGGGGCTTTCTTT. It specifies CASSSGQGAFF.

The V call is TRBV3-1 (or the pseudogene TRBV3-2), the J call TRBJ1-2, with D unclear. Germline-derived CDR1 and CDR2 are LGHDT and YNNKEL (reference sequence). This CDR3 has 17 amino acids. Trimming left V 3 bases short and J 2 bases short, with 19 bases between. The CDR3 sequence is CASSQSPNPETNYGYTF. CDR3 sequence (DNA): TGTGCCAGCAGCCAGTCCCCGAACCCAGAGACAAACTATGGCTACACCTTC.

With regard to this clone: The same CDR3 arises from other DNA sequences in this sample as well. J is TRBJ2-5 and V is TRBV7-9, with D tentatively TRBD2 (6 bases). The CDR3 has 14 residues. V lost 0 bases and J lost 2, with 7 bases in between. Germline V gene data show CDR1 as SEHNR and CDR2 as FQNEAQ (reference sequence). The CDR3, as DNA: TGTGCCAGCAGCTTAGCGGGGGGACAAGAGACCCAGTACTTC. As protein: CASSLAGGQETQYF.

This rearrangement joins TRBV11-3 to TRBJ2-3; 7 bases map to TRBD2. Looked up from germline, CDR1 is SGHNT and CDR2 is YENEEA. Trimming removed 5 bases from V and 3 bases from J; junction bases left unmatched: 8. The CDR3 spans 15 residues. This CDR3 is CASSHSWEGTDTQYF. In DNA, the CDR3 is TGTGCCAGCAGCCACAGTTGGGAGGGAACAGATACGCAGTATTTT.

J is TRBJ2-3 and V is TRBV13; D is unresolved. This CDR3 region has 13 residues. Trimming took off 6 bases at V and 0 bases at J, with 7 bases between the two ends. CDR1 and CDR2 (germline): PRHDT, FYEKMQ (reference sequence). The DNA of the CDR3 is TGTGCCAGCAGACTTACTAGCACAGATACGCAGTATTTT. Amino acid sequence: CASRLTSTDTQYF.

The table lists this clone with a count of one. The gene calls are TRBV30 and TRBJ2-7; a weak D match, TRBD2 (5 bases). The germline V gene has CDR1 GTSNPN and CDR2 SVGIG (reference sequence). The CDR3 loop spans 12 amino acids. V was shortened by 2 bases and J by 0 bases, with 5 bases between the two germline ends. The CDR3 DNA sequence: TGTGCCTGGAGTACTAGCTCCTACGAGCAGTACTTC. It translates to CAWSTSSYEQYF.

The rearrangement links TRBV15 to TRBJ1-4; 7 nucleotides align to TRBD1. This CDR3 has 15 amino acids. Germline V lookup: CDR1 LNHNV, CDR2 YYDKDF (reference sequence). With 3 bases clipped from V and 4 bases from J, the junction kept 5 bases outside the gene matches. The CDR3: CATSSRTGVNEKLFF. In DNA, the CDR3 is TGTGCCACCAGCAGCCGCACAGGGGTTAATGAAAAACTGTTTTTT.

The V call is TRBV11-2, the J call TRBJ1-2, with 7 bases lining up with TRBD1. The junction had 17 bases not matched to a gene; V was cut back by 8 bases and J by 2 bases. Germline CDR1 is SGHAT and CDR2 is FQNNGV. The CDR3 is 17 residues long. The CDR3 region has the DNA TGTGCCAGCGCGAGTATAAGGGGGGACAGCAGAAACTATGGCTACACCTTC. Translating it yields CASASIRGDSRNYGYTF.

V usage is TRBV7-2 and J usage is TRBJ1-6; a possible D gene is TRBD1 (5 bases). This CDR3 contains 16 residues. V was shortened by 1 base and J by 4 bases, with 11 bases between the two germline ends. Germline CDR1 reads SGHTA; CDR2 reads FQGNSA. CDR3 protein: CASSLDRGRYNSPLHF. CDR3 nucleotides: TGTGCCAGCAGCTTAGATCGGGGCAGATATAATTCACCCCTCCACTTT.

This clone was observed a few times. The gene calls are TRBV6-5 and TRBJ1-2; D is uncertain. With 6 bases removed from V and 0 bases from J, the gap between germline ends came to 14 bases. From germline, CDR1 is MNHEY and CDR2 SVGAGI. The CDR3 consists of 15 residues. The CDR3 bases are TGTGCCAGCAGAGTGAATACGGGAGCTAACTATGGCTACACCTTC. As protein: CASRVNTGANYGYTF.

The chain combines TRBV18 with TRBJ2-2, with 8 bases that match TRBD1. This CDR3 region has 18 residues. Germline CDR1 and CDR2: KGHSH and LQKENI. Germline trimming cut 5 bases from V and 7 bases from J; bases unmatched to any gene: 18. CDR3 protein: CASSNFGILTGDIGELFF. In DNA form, the CDR3 reads TGTGCCAGCTCAAATTTCGGGATCCTGACAGGGGATATCGGGGAGCTGTTTTTT.

The sample holds a few counts of this clone. V is TRBV2 and J is TRBJ2-7; 9 bases align to TRBD1. The V gene's germline CDR1 is SNHLY and CDR2 FYNNEI. Trimming cost V 1 base and J 5 bases; bases outside gene matches: 9. This CDR3 is built from 16 residues. The CDR3 DNA reads TGTGCCAGCAGTGAAGTTACCGGGACAGGGCCCGACGAGCAGTACTTC. Its translation: CASSEVTGTGPDEQYF.